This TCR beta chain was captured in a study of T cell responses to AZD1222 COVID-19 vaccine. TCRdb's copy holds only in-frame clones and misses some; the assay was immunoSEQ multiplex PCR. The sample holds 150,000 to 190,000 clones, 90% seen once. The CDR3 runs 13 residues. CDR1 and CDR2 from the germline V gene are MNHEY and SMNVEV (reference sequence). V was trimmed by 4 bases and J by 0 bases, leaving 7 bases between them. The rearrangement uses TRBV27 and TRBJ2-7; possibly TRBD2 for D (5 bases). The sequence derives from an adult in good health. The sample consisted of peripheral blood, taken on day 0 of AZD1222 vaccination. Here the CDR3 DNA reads TGTGCCAGCAGTTGGAGCGGCTCCTACGAGCAGTACTTC. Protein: CASSWSGSYEQYF.